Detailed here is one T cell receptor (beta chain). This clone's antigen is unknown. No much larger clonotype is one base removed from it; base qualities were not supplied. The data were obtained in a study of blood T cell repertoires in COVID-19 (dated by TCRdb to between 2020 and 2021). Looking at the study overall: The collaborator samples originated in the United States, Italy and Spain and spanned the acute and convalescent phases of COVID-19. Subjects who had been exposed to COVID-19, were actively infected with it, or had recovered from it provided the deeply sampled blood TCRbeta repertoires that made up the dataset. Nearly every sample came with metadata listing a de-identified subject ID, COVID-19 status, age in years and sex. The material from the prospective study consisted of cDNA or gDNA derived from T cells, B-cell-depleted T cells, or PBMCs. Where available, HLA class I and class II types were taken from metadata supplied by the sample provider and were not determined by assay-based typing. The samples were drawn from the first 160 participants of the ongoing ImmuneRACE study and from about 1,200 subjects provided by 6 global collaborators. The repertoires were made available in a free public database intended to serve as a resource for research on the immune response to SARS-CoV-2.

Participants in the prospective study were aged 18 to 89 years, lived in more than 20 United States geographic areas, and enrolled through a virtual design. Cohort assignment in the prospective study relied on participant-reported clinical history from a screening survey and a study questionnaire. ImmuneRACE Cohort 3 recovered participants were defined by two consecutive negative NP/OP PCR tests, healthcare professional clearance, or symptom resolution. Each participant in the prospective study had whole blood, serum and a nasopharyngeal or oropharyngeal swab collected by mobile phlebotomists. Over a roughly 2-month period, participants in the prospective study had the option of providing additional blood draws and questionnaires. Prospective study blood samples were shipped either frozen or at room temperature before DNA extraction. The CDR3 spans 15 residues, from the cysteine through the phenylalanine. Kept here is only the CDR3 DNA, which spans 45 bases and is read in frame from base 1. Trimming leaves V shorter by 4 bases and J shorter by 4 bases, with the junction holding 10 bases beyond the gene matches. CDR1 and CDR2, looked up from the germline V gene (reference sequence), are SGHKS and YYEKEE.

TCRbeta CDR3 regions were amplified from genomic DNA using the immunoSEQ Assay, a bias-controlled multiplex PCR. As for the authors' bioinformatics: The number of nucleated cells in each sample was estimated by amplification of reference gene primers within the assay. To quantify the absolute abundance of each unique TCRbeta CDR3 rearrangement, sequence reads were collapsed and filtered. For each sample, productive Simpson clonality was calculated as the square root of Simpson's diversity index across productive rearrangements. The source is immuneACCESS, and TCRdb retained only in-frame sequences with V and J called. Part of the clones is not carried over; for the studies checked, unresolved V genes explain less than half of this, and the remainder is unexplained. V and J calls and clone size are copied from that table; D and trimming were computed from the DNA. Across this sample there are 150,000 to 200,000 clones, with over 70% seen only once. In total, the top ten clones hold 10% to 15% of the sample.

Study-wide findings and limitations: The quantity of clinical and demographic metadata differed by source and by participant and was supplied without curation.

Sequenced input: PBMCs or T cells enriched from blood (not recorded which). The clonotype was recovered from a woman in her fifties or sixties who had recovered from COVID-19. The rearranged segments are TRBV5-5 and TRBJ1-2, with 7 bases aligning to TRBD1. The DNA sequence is TGTGCCAGCAGCGCATCACAGGGGAAAGGCTATGGCTACACCTTC. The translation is CASSASQGKGYGYTF. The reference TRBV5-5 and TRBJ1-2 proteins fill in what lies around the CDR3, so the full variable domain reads DAGVTQSPTHLIKTRGQQVTLRCSPISGHKSVSWYQQVLGQGPQFIFQYYEKEERGRGNFPDRFSARQFPNYSSELNVNALLLGDSALYLCASSASQGKGYGYTFGSGTRLTVV.